This TCR beta chain emerged from a study of cytomegalovirus exposure and HLA in healthy donors. In regard to this clone: What it binds is not known.

Broader study findings: Accurate prediction of HLA-A and HLA-B alleles (for most subjects) was reportedly achieved from TCR beta sequences. There were some 150 TCR beta chains listed as cytomegalovirus-associated.

The PCR made use of 60 Vbeta and 13 Jbeta primers. Original processing notes: A later analysis counted 65 million to 95 million unique TCR beta chains, about 10 million shared. Clones were sequenced by immunoSEQ multiplex PCR, and TCRdb holds only the in-frame ones, with some missing. V, J and clone size are taken as reported in that table, and D and trimming were inferred from the DNA itself. The repertoire holds 120,000 or so clones, with about 80% as singletons. Donors counted as nominally healthy when sampled, yet unrecorded immune exposures were likely. The CDR3 loop spans 15 amino acids. The gene calls are TRBV21-1 and TRBJ2-3; the table's D call TRBD2 went unverified against the DNA. TRBV21-1 is annotated as a pseudogene. The clonotype originates from a woman aged 50 to 65 in good health and CMV-seropositive. Material for sequencing was PBMCs. The chain's CDR3 is CASSKLGGGVDTQYF. CDR3 in DNA: TGTGCCAGCAGCAAACTGGGAGGAGGGGTCGATACGCAGTATTTT.